This T cell receptor beta chain was recovered during a study of T cells after yellow fever vaccination. TCRdb reanalysed the 5' RACE reads using MiXCR and keeps one entry per CDR3 protein. The sample contains about 220,000 distinct CDR3 sequences, about 3% of which appear only once. V lost 0 bases, J lost 8 bases, and 14 bases lay in between. The CDR3 is 15 residues long. Germline V gene lookup returns CDR1 ENHRY and CDR2 SYGVKD. This specimen was CD4+ T cells sorted from PBMCs, taken 10 days after the yellow fever booster vaccination. The sequence derives from a man in his late teens or twenties who received the YFV17D yellow fever vaccine. The chain has TRBV10-3 and TRBJ2-1; D might be TRBD1 (5 bases). The CDR3 DNA is TGTGCCATCAGTGAGTCGCCGACAGCGAACTATGAGCAGTTCTTC. Protein sequence: CAISESPTANYEQFF.